This is a list of T cell receptor beta chains from one sample in a study of cytomegalovirus exposure and HLA in healthy donors. Method: immunoSEQ multiplex PCR; TCRdb's copy keeps in-frame clones and lacks some. Seen here are fewer than 150,000 clones, roughly 77% observed once, and the top ten hold 2% to 2.5%. Sequences were obtained from PBMCs. These receptors were taken from a man aged 25 to 45 in good health and CMV-seronegative. The CDR3 runs from the conserved cysteine through the conserved F or W. D genes are given only for firm matches. Expanded clones are given a class, and other clones once, few, many or no size at all.

>NA|TRBV18|TRBD1|TRBJ2-2
TGTGCCAGCTCACCAGCTGGGACAGTGGCCGGGGAGCTGTTTTTT
CASSPAGTVAGELFF
>once|TRBV29-1|TRBD1|TRBJ1-3
TGCAGCGTTGAAGTCAGGGGGCTAATTGGAAACACCATATATTTT
CSVEVRGLIGNTIYF
>NA|TRBV7-6|TRBD2|TRBJ2-2
TGTGCCAGCAGCCCGGGACTAGCGGGAGAGCTTATCGGGGAGCTGTTTTTT
CASSPGLAGELIGELFF
>NA|TRBV15|NA|TRBJ2-7
TGTGCCACCAGCAGAGATAGACTAGGGATGCCCTCCCCCTACGAGCAGTACTTC
CATSRDRLGMPSPYEQYF
>few|TRBV4-2|TRBD2|TRBJ2-1
TGTGCCAGCAGCCAAGATCTGACTAGCGGGAGTTGGGAGCAGTTCTTC
CASSQDLTSGSWEQFF
>NA|TRBV2|NA|TRBJ2-7
TGTGCCAGCTCACAGGGGGGGTACGAGCAGTACTTC
CASSQGGYEQYF
>NA|TRBV13|TRBD2|TRBJ2-7
TGTGCCAGCAGCCCAAGGGAGGGATTGACCTACGAGCAGTACTTC
CASSPREGLTYEQYF
>NA|TRBV30|NA|TRBJ2-7
TGTGCCTGGAGTGCGATAAGGGGTTTTCGGTACGAGCAGTACTTC
CAWSAIRGFRYEQYF
>NA|TRBV5-1|TRBD2|TRBJ2-1
TGCGCCAGCAGCTTCTCCGGGACTAGCGGGAGGAATGAGCAGTTCTTC
CASSFSGTSGRNEQFF
>NA|TRBV7-3|NA|TRBJ1-1
TGTGCCAGCAGCTTAGTTTCCAGACAGCCCAACACTGAAGCTTTCTTT
CASSLVSRQPNTEAFF
>NA|TRBV6-5|NA|TRBJ2-7
TGTGCCAGCAGTACCCAGGGCAGCTCCTACGAGCAGTACTTC
CASSTQGSSYEQYF
>few|TRBV5-1|TRBD2|TRBJ2-3
TGCGCCAGCAGCTTGCGCGGGAGGGGGTCAGATACGCAGTATTTT
CASSLRGRGSDTQYF
>NA|TRBV28|TRBD2|TRBJ2-7
TGTGCCAGCAGTCGCGGGGCCGGGGGGGCTGCATACGAGCAGTACTTC
CASSRGAGGAAYEQYF
>few|TRBV4-1|TRBD2|TRBJ2-1
TGCGCCAGCAGCCAAGAGGTGGCGGGAGGTCTCAATGAGCAGTTCTTC
CASSQEVAGGLNEQFF
>once|TRBV7-9|NA|TRBJ1-4
TGTGCCAGCAGCTACCCCCAGGGGACAACGGCAACTAATGAAAAACTGTTTTTT
CASSYPQGTTATNEKLFF
>NA|TRBV30|TRBD2|TRBJ2-3
TGTGCCTGGACGAGAACAGCGGGAGGGCAAAGGGGGCAGTATTTT
CAWTRTAGGQRGQYF
>few|TRBV4-1|NA|TRBJ2-7
TGCGCCAGCAGCCAAGATTGGGGAGCCGGCGAGCAGTACTTC
CASSQDWGAGEQYF
>few|TRBV5-1|TRBD1|TRBJ1-4
TGCGCCAGCAGCTCCGGGACAGGGAATGAAAAACTGTTTTTT
CASSSGTGNEKLFF
>NA|TRBV10-3|NA|TRBJ1-1
TGTGCCATCAGTGACGGCACTGAAGCTTTCTTT
CAISDGTEAFF
>once|TRBV28|TRBD2|TRBJ2-7
TGTGCCAGCAGTTTGGTTATAGGCAGGGGGACTAGCTTCATATACGAGCAGTACTTC
CASSLVIGRGTSFIYEQYF
>NA|TRBV18|TRBD1|TRBJ1-1
TGTGCCAGCTCCAGGGGGGAAAACACTGAAGCTTTCTTT
CASSRGENTEAFF
>many|TRBV21-1|NA|TRBJ2-3
TGTGCCAGCAGCAAAGGACTAGCGGGAGGCACAGATACGCAGTATTTT
CASSKGLAGGTDTQYF
>NA|TRBV7-9|TRBD1|TRBJ2-7
TGTGCCAGCAGCTCTAAGACAGGGGGCTCCTACGAGCAGTACTTC
CASSSKTGGSYEQYF
>NA|TRBV5-1|TRBD1|TRBJ2-3
TGCGCCAGCAGCTTGACCGGGGACAGGAGCACAGATACGCAGTATTTT
CASSLTGDRSTDTQYF
>NA|TRBV5-1|NA|TRBJ2-5
TGCGCCAGCAGCTTGGTCTCGGGGGAGCCCCAGTACTTC
CASSLVSGEPQYF
>NA|TRBV7-7|TRBD1|TRBJ1-4
TGTGCCAGCAGCTCCGGGACAGATAATGAAAAACTGTTTTTT
CASSSGTDNEKLFF
>NA|TRBV19|NA|TRBJ1-1
TGTGCCATCCTACGATCCCTCGACAGGTTTAACACTGAAGCTTTCTTT
CAILRSLDRFNTEAFF
>few|TRBV19|NA|TRBJ1-3
TGTGCCAGTAGTGCGGTTTCCTCTGGAAACACCATATATTTT
CASSAVSSGNTIYF
>NA|TRBV7-6|NA|TRBJ2-7
TGTGCCAGCAGCTCCGGCCGTGAGGGGGTCTACGAGCAGTACTTC
CASSSGREGVYEQYF
>few|TRBV28|TRBD1|TRBJ2-7
TGTGCCAGCAGTCCGAGGACAGGTTACTCCTACGAGCAGTACTTC
CASSPRTGYSYEQYF
>once|TRBV12-5|NA|TRBJ2-1
TGTGCTAGTGGTACTTCACTGTCGGAGCAGTTCTTC
CASGTSLSEQFF
>NA|TRBV4-1|TRBD1|TRBJ2-1
TGCGCCAGCAGCCAAGGAGGACAGGGGCACAATGAGCAGTTCTTC
CASSQGGQGHNEQFF
>NA|TRBV30|NA|TRBJ2-1
TGTGCCTGGAGTTTAAGCGGACTATACAATGAGCAGTTCTTC
CAWSLSGLYNEQFF
>few|TRBV6-6|TRBD1|TRBJ1-2
TGTGCCAGCAGTACAGACAGGGGGAACTATGGCTACACCTTC
CASSTDRGNYGYTF
>few|TRBV5-6|NA|TRBJ1-5
TGTGCCAGCAGCGTGAGGAGGCCCGCCACCAGCAATCAGCCCCAGCATTTT
CASSVRRPATSNQPQHF
>NA|TRBV6-4|TRBD2|TRBJ2-1
TGTGCCAGCAGTGGGGGACTAGCGGATTACAATGAGCAGTTCTTC
CASSGGLADYNEQFF
>NA|TRBV28|TRBD2|TRBJ2-3
TGTGCCAGCAGTCCGCGGGGGGGGTTCGTCACAGATACGCAGTATTTT
CASSPRGGFVTDTQYF